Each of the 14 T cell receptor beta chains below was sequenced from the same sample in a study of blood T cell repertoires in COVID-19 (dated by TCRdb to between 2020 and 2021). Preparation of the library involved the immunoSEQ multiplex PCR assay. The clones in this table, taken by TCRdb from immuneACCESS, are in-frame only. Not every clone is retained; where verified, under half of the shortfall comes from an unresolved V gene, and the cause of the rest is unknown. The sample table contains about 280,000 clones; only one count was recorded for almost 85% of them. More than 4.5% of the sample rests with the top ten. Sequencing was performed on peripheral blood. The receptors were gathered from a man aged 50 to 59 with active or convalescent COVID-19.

CDR3 bases: TGTGCCAGCAGCCCCGGGACTAGCGAGGGGGAGCTGTTTTTT. It yields the protein CASSPGTSEGELFF. The chain combines TRBV11-3 with TRBJ2-2; 10 bases are a match to TRBD2. The CDR3 has 14 amino acids. With 5 bases clipped from V and 8 bases from J, the junction kept 5 bases outside the gene matches. Germline CDR1 is SGHNT and CDR2 is YENEEA.

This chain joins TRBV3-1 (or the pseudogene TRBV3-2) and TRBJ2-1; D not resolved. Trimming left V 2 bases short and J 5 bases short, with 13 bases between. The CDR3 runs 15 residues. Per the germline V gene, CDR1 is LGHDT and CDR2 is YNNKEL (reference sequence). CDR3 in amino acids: CASSQSELLDNEQFF. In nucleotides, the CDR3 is TGTGCCAGCAGCCAATCGGAGTTGTTGGACAATGAGCAGTTCTTC.

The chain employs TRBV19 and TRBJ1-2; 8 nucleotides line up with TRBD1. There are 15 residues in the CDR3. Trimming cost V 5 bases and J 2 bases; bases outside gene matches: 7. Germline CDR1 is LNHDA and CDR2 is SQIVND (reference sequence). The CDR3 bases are TGTGCCAGTAGTTTGCGGACAGGGTTGAACTATGGCTACACCTTC. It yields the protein CASSLRTGLNYGYTF. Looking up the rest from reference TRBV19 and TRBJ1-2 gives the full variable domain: DGGITQSPKYLFRKEGQNVTLSCEQNLNHDAMYWYRQDPGQGLRLIYYSQIVNDFQKGDIAEGYSVSREKKESFPLTVTSAQKNPTAFYLCASSLRTGLNYGYTFGSGTRLTVV.

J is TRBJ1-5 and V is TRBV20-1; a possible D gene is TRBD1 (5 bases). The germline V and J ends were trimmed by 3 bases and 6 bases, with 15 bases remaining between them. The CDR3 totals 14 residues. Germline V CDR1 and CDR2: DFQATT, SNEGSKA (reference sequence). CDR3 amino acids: CSASGHSGAQPQHF. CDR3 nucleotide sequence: TGCAGTGCTAGTGGACATTCTGGTGCTCAGCCCCAGCATTTT.

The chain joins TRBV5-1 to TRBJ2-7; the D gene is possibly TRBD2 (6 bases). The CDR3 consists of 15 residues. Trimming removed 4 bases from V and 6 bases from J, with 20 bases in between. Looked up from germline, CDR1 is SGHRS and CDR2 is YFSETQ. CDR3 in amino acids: CASSRVGTLAGEQYF. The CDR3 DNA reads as TGCGCCAGCAGCCGGGTGGGGACTTTAGCAGGCGAGCAGTACTTC.

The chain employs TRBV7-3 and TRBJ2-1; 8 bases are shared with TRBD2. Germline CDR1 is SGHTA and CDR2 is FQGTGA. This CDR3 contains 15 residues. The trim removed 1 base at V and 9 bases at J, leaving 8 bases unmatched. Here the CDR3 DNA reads TGTGCCAGCAGCTTAATTACGGGAGGGCAGGGTGAGCAGTTCTTC. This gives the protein CASSLITGGQGEQFF.

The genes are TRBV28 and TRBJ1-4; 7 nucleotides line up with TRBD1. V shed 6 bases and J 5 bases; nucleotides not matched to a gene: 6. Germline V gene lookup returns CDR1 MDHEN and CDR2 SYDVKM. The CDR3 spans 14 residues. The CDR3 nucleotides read TGTGCCAGCAGGCCCGGGACAGACAATGAAAAACTGTTTTTT. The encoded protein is CASRPGTDNEKLFF.

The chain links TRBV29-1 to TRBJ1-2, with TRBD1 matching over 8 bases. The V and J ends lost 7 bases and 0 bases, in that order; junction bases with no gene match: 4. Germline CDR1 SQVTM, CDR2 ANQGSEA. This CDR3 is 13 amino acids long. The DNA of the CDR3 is TGCAGCGCTGGGACAGGTCCTAACTATGGCTACACCTTC. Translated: CSAGTGPNYGYTF.

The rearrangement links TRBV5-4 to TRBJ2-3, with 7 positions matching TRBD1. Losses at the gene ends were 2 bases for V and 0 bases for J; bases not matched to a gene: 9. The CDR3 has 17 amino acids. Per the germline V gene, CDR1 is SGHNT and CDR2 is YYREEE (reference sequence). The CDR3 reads CASSFVGRGISTDTQYF. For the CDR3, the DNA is TGTGCCAGCAGCTTTGTCGGCAGGGGGATTAGCACAGATACGCAGTATTTT. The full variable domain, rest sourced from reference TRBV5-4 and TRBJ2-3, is ETGVTQSPTHLIKTRGQQVTLRCSSQSGHNTVSWYQQALGQGPQFIFQYYREEENGRGNFPPRFSGLQFPNYSSELNVNALELDDSALYLCASSFVGRGISTDTQYFGPGTRLTVL.

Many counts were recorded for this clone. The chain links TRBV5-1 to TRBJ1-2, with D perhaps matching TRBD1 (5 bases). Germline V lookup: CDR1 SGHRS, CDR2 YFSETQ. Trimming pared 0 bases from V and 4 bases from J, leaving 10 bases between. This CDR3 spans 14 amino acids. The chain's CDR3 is CASSLAGEGYGYTF. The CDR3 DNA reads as TGCGCCAGCAGCTTGGCGGGGGAGGGCTATGGCTACACCTTC.

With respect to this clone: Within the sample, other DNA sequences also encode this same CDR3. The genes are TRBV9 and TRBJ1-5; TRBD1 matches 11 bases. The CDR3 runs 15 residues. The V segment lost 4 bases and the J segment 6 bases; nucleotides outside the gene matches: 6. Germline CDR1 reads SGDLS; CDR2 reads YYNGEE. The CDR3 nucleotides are TGTGCCAGCAGCCCCGGACAGGGGGCAGGTCAGCCCCAGCATTTT. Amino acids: CASSPGQGAGQPQHF.

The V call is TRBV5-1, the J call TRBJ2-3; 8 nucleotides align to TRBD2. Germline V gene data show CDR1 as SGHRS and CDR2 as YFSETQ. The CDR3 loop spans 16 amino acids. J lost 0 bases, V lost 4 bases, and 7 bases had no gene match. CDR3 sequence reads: CASSDGLAASTDTQYF. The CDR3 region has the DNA TGCGCCAGCAGCGATGGACTAGCTGCGAGCACAGATACGCAGTATTTT.

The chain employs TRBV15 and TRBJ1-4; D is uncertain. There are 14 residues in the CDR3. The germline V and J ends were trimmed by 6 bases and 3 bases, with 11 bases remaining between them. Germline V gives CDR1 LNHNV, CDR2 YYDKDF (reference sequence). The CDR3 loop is CATSDRRANEKLFF. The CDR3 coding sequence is TGTGCCACCAGTGACCGGAGGGCTAATGAAAAACTGTTTTTT.

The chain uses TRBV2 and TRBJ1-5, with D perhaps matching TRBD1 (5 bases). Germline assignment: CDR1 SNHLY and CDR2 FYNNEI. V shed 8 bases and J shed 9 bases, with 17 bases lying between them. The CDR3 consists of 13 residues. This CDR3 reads CASRRGGAGPQHF. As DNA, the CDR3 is TGTGCCAGCCGAAGAGGTGGGGCAGGGCCCCAGCATTTT.